This TCR beta chain was observed in a study of T cells in Graves' hyperthyroidism and ophthalmopathy. Researchers took RNA transcripts and amplified the TCR beta CDR3 regions from them. HTBI primers were used for first-round RT-PCR of the TCR CDR3. MiXCR, run by TCRdb on the multiplex PCR reads, gives a single entry per CDR3 protein. Altogether around 620,000 distinct CDR3 sequences are present, 15% to 20% being singletons, with the ten largest covering less than 4.5%. The CDR3 loop spans 15 amino acids. Germline V gene sequence: CDR1 SGHTS, CDR2 YDEGEE. V trimming: 2 bases; J trimming: 6 bases; junction bases outside the gene matches: 7. This clonotype was detected ten times or more.

The sequence came from a woman in her thirties with Graves' hyperthyroidism. The sequenced sample was blood. The chain links TRBV5-8 to TRBJ2-3; TRBD2 matches at 9 bases. The CDR3 loop is CASSFTTSGEDTQYF. As DNA, the CDR3 is TGTGCCAGCAGCTTTACGACTAGCGGTGAGGATACGCAGTATTTT.